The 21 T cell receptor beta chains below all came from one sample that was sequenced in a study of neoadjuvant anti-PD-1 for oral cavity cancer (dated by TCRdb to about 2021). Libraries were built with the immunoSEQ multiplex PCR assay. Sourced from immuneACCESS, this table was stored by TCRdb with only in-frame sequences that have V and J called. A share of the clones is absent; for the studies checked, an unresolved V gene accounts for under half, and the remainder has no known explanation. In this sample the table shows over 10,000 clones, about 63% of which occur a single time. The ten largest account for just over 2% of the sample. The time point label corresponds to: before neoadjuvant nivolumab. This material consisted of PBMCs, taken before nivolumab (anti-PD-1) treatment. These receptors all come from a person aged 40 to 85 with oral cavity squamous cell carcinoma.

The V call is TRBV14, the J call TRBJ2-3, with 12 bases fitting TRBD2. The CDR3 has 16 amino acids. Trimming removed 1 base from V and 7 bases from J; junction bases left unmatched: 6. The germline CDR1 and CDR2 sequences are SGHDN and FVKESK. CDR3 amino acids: CASSQATSGGLYTQYF. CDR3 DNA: TGTGCCAGCAGCCAAGCGACTAGCGGGGGCCTCTATACGCAGTATTTT.

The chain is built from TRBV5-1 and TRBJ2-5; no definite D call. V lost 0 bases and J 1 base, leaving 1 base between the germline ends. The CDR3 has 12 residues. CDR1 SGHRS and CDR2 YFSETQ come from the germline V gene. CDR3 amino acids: CASSLGQETQYF. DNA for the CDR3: TGCGCCAGCAGCTTGGGCCAAGAGACCCAGTACTTC.

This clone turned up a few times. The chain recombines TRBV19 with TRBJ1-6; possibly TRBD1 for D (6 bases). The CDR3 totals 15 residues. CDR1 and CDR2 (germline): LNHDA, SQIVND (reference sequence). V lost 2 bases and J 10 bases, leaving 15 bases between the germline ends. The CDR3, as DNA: TGTGCCAGTAGTATACCCAGGGGCGGTGCGTCACCCCTCCACTTT. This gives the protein CASSIPRGGASPLHF.

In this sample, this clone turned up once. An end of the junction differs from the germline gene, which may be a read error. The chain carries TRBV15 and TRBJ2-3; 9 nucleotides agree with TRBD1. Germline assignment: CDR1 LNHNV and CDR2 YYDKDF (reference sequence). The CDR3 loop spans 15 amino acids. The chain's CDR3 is CATSREGTGKDTQYF. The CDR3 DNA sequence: TGTGCCACCAGCCGAGAAGGGACAGGGAAGGATACGCAGTATTTT.

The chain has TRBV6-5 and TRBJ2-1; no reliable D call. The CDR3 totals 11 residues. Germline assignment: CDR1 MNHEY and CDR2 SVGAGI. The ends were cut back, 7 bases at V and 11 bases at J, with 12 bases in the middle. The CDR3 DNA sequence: TGTGCCAGCACCCTCGGGCCCCAGCAGTTCTTC. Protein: CASTLGPQQFF.

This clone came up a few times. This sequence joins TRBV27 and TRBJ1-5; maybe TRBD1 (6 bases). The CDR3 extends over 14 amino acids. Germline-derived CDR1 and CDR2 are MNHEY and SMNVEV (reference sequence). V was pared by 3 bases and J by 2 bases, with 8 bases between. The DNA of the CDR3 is TGTGCCAGCAGTTTCCAGGGGCGCAATCAGCCCCAGCATTTT. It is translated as CASSFQGRNQPQHF.

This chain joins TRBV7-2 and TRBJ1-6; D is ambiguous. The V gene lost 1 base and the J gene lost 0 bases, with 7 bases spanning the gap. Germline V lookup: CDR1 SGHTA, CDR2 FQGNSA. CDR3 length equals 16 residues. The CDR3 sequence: CASSLVGISYNSPLHF. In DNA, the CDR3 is TGTGCCAGCAGCTTAGTGGGGATCTCCTATAATTCACCCCTCCACTTT. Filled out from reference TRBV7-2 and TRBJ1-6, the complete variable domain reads GAGVSQSPSNKVTEKGKDVELRCDPISGHTALYWYRQSLGQGLEFLIYFQGNSAPDKSGLPSDRFSAERTGGSVSTLTIQRTQQEDSAVYLCASSLVGISYNSPLHFGNGTRLTVT.

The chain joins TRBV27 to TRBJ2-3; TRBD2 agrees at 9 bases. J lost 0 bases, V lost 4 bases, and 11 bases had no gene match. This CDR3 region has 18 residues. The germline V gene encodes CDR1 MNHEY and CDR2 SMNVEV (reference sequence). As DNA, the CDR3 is TGTGCCAGCAGTTACCCGACTCAACTAGCGGGTAGCACAGATACGCAGTATTTT. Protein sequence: CASSYPTQLAGSTDTQYF.

The CDR3 DNA is TGCGCCAGCAGCCGCCCTAGCGGGAAAAATGAGCAGTTCTTC. Amino acid sequence: CASSRPSGKNEQFF. The chain has TRBV5-1 and TRBJ2-1; the match to TRBD2 covers 9 bases. CDR1 is SGHRS, CDR2 YFSETQ, per germline. V trimming: 4 bases; J trimming: 7 bases; junction bases outside the gene matches: 6. The CDR3 is 14 residues long.

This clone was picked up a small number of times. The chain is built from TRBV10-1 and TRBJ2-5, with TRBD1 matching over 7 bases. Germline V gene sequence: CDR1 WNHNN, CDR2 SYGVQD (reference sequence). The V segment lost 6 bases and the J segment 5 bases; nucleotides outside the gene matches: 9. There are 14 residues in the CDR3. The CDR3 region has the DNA TGCGCCAGCAGCTTCTCCGGGACAGTGGAGACCCAGTACTTC. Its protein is CASSFSGTVETQYF.

CDR3: CASSPSVRDTGELFF. CDR3 nucleotides: TGTGCCAGCAGCCCCTCAGTGAGGGACACCGGGGAGCTGTTTTTT. The J gene is TRBJ2-2, the V gene TRBV4-2; weak D call: TRBD2 (5 bases). Trimming shortened V by 4 bases and J by 3 bases, and 12 bases separated the two germline ends. CDR3 length: 15 residues. CDR1 is LGHNA and CDR2 is YNFKEQ in the germline V gene.

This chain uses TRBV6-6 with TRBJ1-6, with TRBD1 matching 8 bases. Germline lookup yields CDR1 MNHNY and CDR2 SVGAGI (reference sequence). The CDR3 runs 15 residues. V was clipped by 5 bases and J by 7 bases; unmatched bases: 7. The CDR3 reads CASSPQGAVNSPLHF. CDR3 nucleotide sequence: TGTGCCAGCAGTCCCCAGGGGGCTGTAAATTCACCCCTCCACTTT.

CDR3 sequence (DNA): TGTGCCAGCACCGGCAGGGGGCGCGGGAGGCCAAGCTACAATGAGCAGTTCTTC. It codes for CASTGRGRGRPSYNEQFF. The chain recombines TRBV5-8 with TRBJ2-1, with D perhaps being TRBD1 or TRBD2 (8 bases each). The CDR3 has 18 amino acids. V dropped 6 bases and J dropped 3 bases, with 25 bases sitting between them. In germline, CDR1 is SGHTS, CDR2 YDEGEE.

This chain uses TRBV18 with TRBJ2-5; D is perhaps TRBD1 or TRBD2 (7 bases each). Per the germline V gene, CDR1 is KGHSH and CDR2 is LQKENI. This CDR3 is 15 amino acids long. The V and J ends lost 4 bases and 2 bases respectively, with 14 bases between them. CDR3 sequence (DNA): TGTGCCAGCTCACAGACAGGGAGGGGGCAAGAGACCCAGTACTTC. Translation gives CASSQTGRGQETQYF.

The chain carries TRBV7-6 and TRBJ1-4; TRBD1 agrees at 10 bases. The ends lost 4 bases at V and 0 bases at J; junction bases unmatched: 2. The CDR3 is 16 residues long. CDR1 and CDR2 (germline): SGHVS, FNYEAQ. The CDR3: CASSYGQGATNEKLFF. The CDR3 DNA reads TGTGCCAGCAGCTACGGACAGGGGGCAACTAATGAAAAACTGTTTTTT. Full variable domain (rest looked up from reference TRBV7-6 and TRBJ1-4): GAGVSQSPRYKVTKRGQDVALRCDPISGHVSLYWYRQALGQGPEFLTYFNYEAQQDKSGLPNDRFSAERPEGSISTLTIQRTEQRDSAMYRCASSYGQGATNEKLFFGSGTQLSVL.

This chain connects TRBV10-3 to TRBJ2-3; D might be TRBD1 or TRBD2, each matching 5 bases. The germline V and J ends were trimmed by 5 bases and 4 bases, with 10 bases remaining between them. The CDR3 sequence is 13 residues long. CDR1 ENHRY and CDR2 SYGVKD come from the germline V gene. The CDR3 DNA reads TGTGCCATCAGTTTTGGGGGACCAGATACGCAGTATTTT. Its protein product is CAISFGGPDTQYF.

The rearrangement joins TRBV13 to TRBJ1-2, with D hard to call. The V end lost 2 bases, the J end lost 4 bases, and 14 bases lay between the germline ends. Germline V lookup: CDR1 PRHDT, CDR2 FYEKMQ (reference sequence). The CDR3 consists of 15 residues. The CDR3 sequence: CASSLWGGMAYGYTF. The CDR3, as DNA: TGTGCCAGCAGCTTATGGGGAGGGATGGCCTATGGCTACACCTTC.

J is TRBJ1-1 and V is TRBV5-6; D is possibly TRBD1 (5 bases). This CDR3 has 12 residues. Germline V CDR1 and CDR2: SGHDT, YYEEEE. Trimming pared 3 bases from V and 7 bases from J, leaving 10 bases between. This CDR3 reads CASSWGGFEAFF. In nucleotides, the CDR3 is TGTGCCAGCAGCTGGGGGGGATTTGAAGCTTTCTTT.

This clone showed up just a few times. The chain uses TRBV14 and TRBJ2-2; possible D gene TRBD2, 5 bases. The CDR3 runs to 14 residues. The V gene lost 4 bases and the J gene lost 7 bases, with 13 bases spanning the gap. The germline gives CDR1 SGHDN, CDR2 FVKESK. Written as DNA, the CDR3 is TGTGCCAGCAGCCTTTTGGGAGATTTCGGGGAGCTGTTTTTT. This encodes CASSLLGDFGELFF.

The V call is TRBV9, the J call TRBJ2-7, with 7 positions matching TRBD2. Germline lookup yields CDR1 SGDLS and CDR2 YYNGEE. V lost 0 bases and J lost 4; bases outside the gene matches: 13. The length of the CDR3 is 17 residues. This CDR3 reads CASSVDPSTGTTYEQYF. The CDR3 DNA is TGTGCCAGCAGCGTAGACCCCTCTACCGGGACTACTTACGAGCAGTACTTC. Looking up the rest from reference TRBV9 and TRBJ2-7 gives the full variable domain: DSGVTQTPKHLITATGQRVTLRCSPRSGDLSVYWYQQSLDQGLQFLIQYYNGEERAKGNILERFSAQQFPDLHSELNLSSLELGDSALYFCASSVDPSTGTTYEQYFGPGTRLTVT.

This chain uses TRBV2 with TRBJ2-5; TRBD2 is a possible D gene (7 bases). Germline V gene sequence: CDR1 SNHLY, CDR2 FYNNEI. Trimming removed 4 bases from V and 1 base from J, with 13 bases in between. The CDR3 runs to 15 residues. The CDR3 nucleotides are TGTGCCAGCAGTGGGGGGGGCGCGGGCCAAGAGACCCAGTACTTC. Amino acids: CASSGGGAGQETQYF. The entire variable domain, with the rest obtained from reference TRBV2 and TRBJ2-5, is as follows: EPEVTQTPSHQVTQMGQEVILRCVPISNHLYFYWYRQILGQKVEFLVSFYNNEISEKSEIFDDQFSVERPDGSNFTLKIRSTKLEDSAMYFCASSGGGAGQETQYFGPGTRLLVL.